These 7 T cell receptor beta chains were sequenced from one sample in a study of blood T cell repertoires in COVID-19. TCRdb's copy holds only in-frame clones and misses some; the assay was immunoSEQ multiplex PCR. This table holds about 280,000 clones, about 82% found once. Sample: peripheral blood. The source is a man aged 50 or older with active or convalescent COVID-19.

This clone has ten or more counts. J is TRBJ2-7 and V is TRBV11-2; 7 nucleotides match TRBD2. The germline V gene has CDR1 SGHAT and CDR2 FQNNGV. V shed 1 base, J shed 6 bases, and the junction held 6 bases outside the gene matches. The length of the CDR3 is 14 residues. For the CDR3, the DNA is TGTGCCAGCAGCTTAGCTGGGTCGGGAGGCGAGCAGTACTTC. Translating gives CASSLAGSGGEQYF.

The chain couples TRBV5-4 to TRBJ1-1; 9 positions match TRBD1. The J segment lost 2 bases and the V segment lost 3 bases, leaving 8 bases of the junction unmatched. The CDR3 runs 16 residues. Germline loops: CDR1 SGHNT, CDR2 YYREEE (reference sequence). CDR3 sequence: CASSSPWTGVNTEAFF. CDR3 sequence (DNA): TGTGCCAGCAGCTCACCTTGGACAGGGGTAAACACTGAAGCTTTCTTT. The full variable domain, with the rest looked up from reference TRBV5-4 and TRBJ1-1, is ETGVTQSPTHLIKTRGQQVTLRCSSQSGHNTVSWYQQALGQGPQFIFQYYREEENGRGNFPPRFSGLQFPNYSSELNVNALELDDSALYLCASSSPWTGVNTEAFFGQGTRLTVV.

This clone occurred once. The chain carries TRBV5-5 and TRBJ2-1; 7 nucleotides match TRBD2. This CDR3 region has 12 residues. V trimming: 0 bases; J trimming: 12 bases; junction bases outside the gene matches: 3. Germline-derived CDR1 and CDR2 are SGHKS and YYEKEE (reference sequence). The CDR3: CASSLAGGRQFF. In nucleotides, the CDR3 is TGTGCCAGCAGCTTGGCGGGCGGGAGGCAGTTCTTC.

CDR3 in DNA: TGTGCCAGCAGCCCTAGGGGGGGAGGAGATACGCAGTATTTT. Its protein is CASSPRGGGDTQYF. The chain joins TRBV27 to TRBJ2-3, with D possibly being TRBD2 (7 bases). The CDR3 extends over 14 amino acids. In germline, CDR1 is MNHEY, CDR2 SMNVEV (reference sequence). Trimming took 6 bases from V and 5 from J, leaving 15 bases between them.

The gene calls are TRBV5-6 and TRBJ1-6, with TRBD1 matching 7 bases. In germline, CDR1 is SGHDT, CDR2 YYEEEE. The junction had 6 bases not matched to a gene; V was cut back by 3 bases and J by 15 bases. The CDR3 is 12 amino acids. The CDR3 spells CASSYLTGDLHF. In DNA, the CDR3 is TGTGCCAGCAGCTACCTCACAGGGGACCTCCACTTT. The full variable domain, in which reference TRBV5-6 and TRBJ1-6 provide the parts outside the CDR3, is DAGVTQSPTHLIKTRGQQVTLRCSPKSGHDTVSWYQQALGQGPQFIFQYYEEEERQRGNFPDRFSGHQFPNYSSELNVNALLLGDSALYLCASSYLTGDLHFGNGTRLTVT.

The chain joins TRBV29-1 to TRBJ2-7; weak D call: TRBD2 (5 bases). The CDR3 has 12 residues. Germline V gene data show CDR1 as SQVTM and CDR2 as ANQGSEA. Between the trimmed V and J ends, which lost 6 bases and 3 bases, there was a span of 12 bases. The CDR3 DNA reads as TGCAGCGTGCGGGTGGGCCGCTACGAGCAGTACTTC. Protein product: CSVRVGRYEQYF.

This clone was seen a few times. The rearrangement uses TRBV5-4 and TRBJ1-6; D ambiguous. V lost 3 bases, J lost 5 bases, and 12 bases lay in between. Germline CDR1 and CDR2: SGHNT and YYREEE (reference sequence). This CDR3 has 15 amino acids. CDR3 bases: TGTGCCAGCAGCTCCCGTGGAGGAGATAATTCACCCCTCCACTTT. Its protein product is CASSSRGGDNSPLHF. Variable domain in full (rest from reference TRBV5-4 and TRBJ1-6): ETGVTQSPTHLIKTRGQQVTLRCSSQSGHNTVSWYQQALGQGPQFIFQYYREEENGRGNFPPRFSGLQFPNYSSELNVNALELDDSALYLCASSSRGGDNSPLHFGNGTRLTVT.